A single sample gave rise to the 18 T cell receptor beta chains below, sequenced in a study of blood T cell repertoires in COVID-19. Repertoires were generated with immunoSEQ multiplex PCR, while TCRdb's copy carries only in-frame clones and drops some. The sample yields about 160,000 clones, about 85% seen once. The specimen sequenced was peripheral blood. These receptors originate from a woman aged 55-70 years with COVID-19, enrolled during active disease.

The J gene is TRBJ1-1, the V gene TRBV6-5; TRBD1 matches at 7 bases. The CDR3 spans 14 residues. Germline V gives CDR1 MNHEY, CDR2 SVGAGI. V shed 7 bases, J shed 1 base, and the junction held 6 bases outside the gene matches. CDR3 sequence reads: CASIKGQANTEAFF. The CDR3 DNA sequence: TGTGCCAGCATCAAAGGACAGGCGAACACTGAAGCTTTCTTT.

The V and J genes are TRBV6-4 and TRBJ1-4; no firm D call. This CDR3 comprises 13 residues. Trimming pared 2 bases from V and 8 bases from J, leaving 9 bases between. Germline loops: CDR1 MRHNA, CDR2 SNTAGT. The DNA of the CDR3 is TGTGCCAGCAGTGACAGCCCGGGGGAAAAACTGTTTTTT. Amino acid sequence: CASSDSPGEKLFF.

V and J are TRBV5-1 and TRBJ2-5; 8 bases are shared with TRBD1. Germline lookup yields CDR1 SGHRS and CDR2 YFSETQ. Trimming at V came to 0 bases and at J to 2 bases, leaving 3 bases not matched to a gene. The CDR3 extends over 15 amino acids. In DNA form, the CDR3 reads TGCGCCAGCAGCTTGGGACAGGGGTTACAAGAGACCCAGTACTTC. Residues: CASSLGQGLQETQYF.

The count of this clone is one. The rearrangement uses TRBV10-3 and TRBJ1-5; maybe TRBD1 (5 bases). This CDR3 contains 15 residues. V was cut by 0 bases and J by 4 bases, with 10 bases left in between. Germline assignment: CDR1 ENHRY and CDR2 SYGVKD. In nucleotides, the CDR3 is TGTGCCATCAGTGAGTCGGGGGGTTCGAATCAGCCCCAGCATTTT. Protein sequence: CAISESGGSNQPQHF.

The chain carries TRBV5-1 and TRBJ1-1, with D tentatively TRBD1 (5 bases). Germline assignment: CDR1 SGHRS and CDR2 YFSETQ. The CDR3 is 15 residues long. V was cut by 2 bases and J by 2 bases, with 13 bases left in between. The CDR3 nucleotides read TGCGCCAGCAGCTTAGTAGTCGGGGGTAACACTGAAGCTTTCTTT. Residues: CASSLVVGGNTEAFF. Combining the CDR3 with reference TRBV5-1 and TRBJ1-1 gives the whole variable domain KAGVTQTPRYLIKTRGQQVTLSCSPISGHRSVSWYQQTPGQGLQFLFEYFSETQRNKGNFPGRFSGRQFSNSRSEMNVSTLELGDSALYLCASSLVVGGNTEAFFGQGTRLTVV.

V and J are TRBV19 and TRBJ1-5; TRBD1 is a possible D gene (6 bases). Looked up from germline, CDR1 is LNHDA and CDR2 is SQIVND (reference sequence). This CDR3 has 15 amino acids. Trimming stripped 5 bases from V and 6 bases from J, with 17 bases between. As DNA, the CDR3 is TGTGCCAGTAGTCTCGGGCTGGGGGCGGTTCAGCCCCAGCATTTT. The encoded protein is CASSLGLGAVQPQHF.

The chain couples TRBV11-2 to TRBJ1-2, with D unresolved. V dropped 0 bases and J dropped 4 bases, with 6 bases sitting between them. Germline CDR1 SGHAT, CDR2 FQNNGV. The CDR3 is made up of 13 amino acids. The CDR3 DNA follows: TGTGCCAGCAGCTTAGATAATTTCTATGGCTACACCTTC. Translating gives CASSLDNFYGYTF.

The rearrangement uses TRBV5-4 and TRBJ2-5, with TRBD2 matching 10 bases. The CDR3 has 15 amino acids. The V gene's germline CDR1 is SGHNT and CDR2 YYREEE (reference sequence). The junction had 5 bases not matched to a gene; V was cut back by 1 base and J by 5 bases. In nucleotides, the CDR3 is TGTGCCAGCAGCTTGAAGCGGGGGGGCCGGGAGACCCAGTACTTC. As protein: CASSLKRGGRETQYF.

J is TRBJ1-6 and V is TRBV19; a weak D match, TRBD1 (5 bases). Between the trimmed V and J ends, which lost 2 bases and 5 bases, there was a span of 7 bases. Per the germline V gene, CDR1 is LNHDA and CDR2 is SQIVND (reference sequence). The CDR3 runs 14 residues. The DNA of the CDR3 is TGTGCCAGTAGTATACAGGGTAATAATTCACCCCTCCACTTT. It translates to CASSIQGNNSPLHF. Variable domain in full (rest from reference TRBV19 and TRBJ1-6): DGGITQSPKYLFRKEGQNVTLSCEQNLNHDAMYWYRQDPGQGLRLIYYSQIVNDFQKGDIAEGYSVSREKKESFPLTVTSAQKNPTAFYLCASSIQGNNSPLHFGNGTRLTVT.

V usage is TRBV9 and J usage is TRBJ2-7, with 10 bases matching TRBD2. The V and J ends lost 4 bases and 9 bases, in that order; junction bases with no gene match: 13. This CDR3 is 15 amino acids long. From germline, CDR1 is SGDLS and CDR2 YYNGEE. The CDR3 DNA follows: TGTGCCAGCAGCCCTCAACTAGCGGGAACCCTTGGGCAGTACTTC. It specifies CASSPQLAGTLGQYF.

This chain joins TRBV9 and TRBJ2-2, with D maybe TRBD2 (11 bases). This CDR3 spans 21 amino acids. Germline values: CDR1 SGDLS, CDR2 YYNGEE. V was pared by 4 bases and J by 2 bases, with 30 bases between. The CDR3 nucleotides read TGTGCCAGCAGCCCCCGACAGGGGGCGCCTAGCGGGAGGATCAACACCGGGGAGCTGTTTTTT. Its translation: CASSPRQGAPSGRINTGELFF.

This chain links TRBV18 with TRBJ1-2; D remains unclear. V was shortened by 4 bases and J by 8 bases, with 17 bases between the two germline ends. Germline V lookup: CDR1 KGHSH, CDR2 LQKENI. The CDR3 has 14 residues. CDR3 sequence reads: CASSRTGAPRGYTF. CDR3 bases: TGTGCCAGCTCACGAACCGGAGCACCCCGGGGCTACACCTTC.

The chain has TRBV27 and TRBJ2-3; weak D call: TRBD2 (6 bases). The CDR3 runs 13 residues. CDR1 MNHEY and CDR2 SMNVEV come from the germline V gene (reference sequence). V lost 3 bases to trimming and J lost 6 bases, with 10 bases between them. In DNA form, the CDR3 reads TGTGCCAGCAGTTTGTTTCGGGGGGATACGCAGTATTTT. Translated: CASSLFRGDTQYF.

The genes are TRBV10-3 and TRBJ1-2; 9 bases agree with TRBD1. Trimming cost V 0 bases and J 8 bases; bases outside gene matches: 7. The CDR3 covers 15 residues. Germline CDR1 and CDR2: ENHRY and SYGVKD. CDR3 sequence (DNA): TGTGCCATCAGTGAGTCGGCACAGGGGGCTCAAGGCTACACCTTC. Its translation is CAISESAQGAQGYTF.

This clone has just one count. V usage is TRBV2 and J usage is TRBJ1-3, with TRBD1 identical over 7 bases. The CDR3 spans 16 residues. V gave up 4 bases and J gave up 2 bases; unmatched junction bases: 8. Germline CDR1 SNHLY, CDR2 FYNNEI. The CDR3: CASSGAPDRAGNTIYF. The CDR3 coding sequence is TGTGCCAGCAGTGGAGCCCCCGACAGGGCTGGAAACACCATATATTTT.

This clone has a single count. V usage is TRBV6-4 and J usage is TRBJ1-6; TRBD1 agrees at 8 bases. J gave up 9 bases and V 8 bases, and 12 bases lay outside the gene matches. The CDR3 extends over 15 amino acids. Germline assignment: CDR1 MRHNA and CDR2 SNTAGT. The CDR3 region has the DNA TGTGCCAGCTCCAAGGACAGGGCAATTTCTTCACCCCTCCACTTT. Translating gives CASSKDRAISSPLHF.

This chain links TRBV6-1 with TRBJ2-1; D not resolved. CDR1 is MNHNS, CDR2 SASEGT, per germline. V was pared by 0 bases and J by 7 bases, with 4 bases between. The CDR3 spans 12 residues. The CDR3 nucleotides read TGTGCCAGCAGTGAAGCCTTGAATGAGCAGTTCTTC. Residues: CASSEALNEQFF.

The DNA for the CDR3 is TGTGCCATCAGTGGGACTAGGGGTGAGCAGTTCTTC. Translated: CAISGTRGEQFF. This rearrangement joins TRBV10-3 to TRBJ2-1, with 7 bases matching TRBD2. V lost 4 bases and J lost 9; bases outside the gene matches: 3. The CDR3 has 12 residues. From germline, CDR1 is ENHRY and CDR2 SYGVKD.